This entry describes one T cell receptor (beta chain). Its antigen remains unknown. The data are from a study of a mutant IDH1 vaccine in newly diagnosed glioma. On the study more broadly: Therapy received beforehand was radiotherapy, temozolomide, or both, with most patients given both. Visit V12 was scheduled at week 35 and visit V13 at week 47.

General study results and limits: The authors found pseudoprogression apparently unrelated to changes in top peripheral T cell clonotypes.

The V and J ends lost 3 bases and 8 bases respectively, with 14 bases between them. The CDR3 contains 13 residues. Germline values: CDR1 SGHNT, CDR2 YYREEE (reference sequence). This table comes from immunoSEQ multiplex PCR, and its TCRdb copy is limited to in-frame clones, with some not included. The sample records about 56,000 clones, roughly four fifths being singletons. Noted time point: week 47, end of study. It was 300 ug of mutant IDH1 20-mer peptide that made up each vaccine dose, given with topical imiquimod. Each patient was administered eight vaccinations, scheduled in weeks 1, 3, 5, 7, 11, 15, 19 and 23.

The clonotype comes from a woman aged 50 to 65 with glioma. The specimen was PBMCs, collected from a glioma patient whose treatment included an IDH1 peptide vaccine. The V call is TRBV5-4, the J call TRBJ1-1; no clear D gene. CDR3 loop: CASSWNLSPEAFF. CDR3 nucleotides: TGTGCCAGCAGCTGGAACCTAAGCCCCGAAGCTTTCTTT. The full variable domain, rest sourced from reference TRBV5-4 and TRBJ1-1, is ETGVTQSPTHLIKTRGQQVTLRCSSQSGHNTVSWYQQALGQGPQFIFQYYREEENGRGNFPPRFSGLQFPNYSSELNVNALELDDSALYLCASSWNLSPEAFFGQGTRLTVV.